The present TCR beta chain was sequenced within a study of T cells after yellow fever vaccination (dated by TCRdb to 2018 to 2020). Background on the whole study: The SMART-Seq v4 Ultra Low Input RNA kit was used to prepare libraries from fractions with low cell numbers. Bulk TCR alpha and beta repertoires were sequenced longitudinally to track T-cell clones before and after primary and booster YFV17D yellow fever vaccination. Two healthy male donors, one aged 18 to 29 and one aged 30 to 39 years, were included in the cohort. Blood was drawn at multiple timepoints before and after primary and secondary immunization, with bulk PBMC replicates and cell subsets isolated.

As regards this clonotype: What antigen it recognizes has not been identified. No much larger clonotype is one base removed from it; base qualities were not supplied.

TCR cDNA was made using 5'RACE template switching, a step that added a universal primer site and unique molecular identifiers. Priming for cDNA synthesis came from both the TCR alpha and TCR beta constant segments. Library amplification used two PCR steps, and the second PCR step added sample barcodes and sequencing adapters. Sequencing of the libraries was done on either Illumina HiSeq 2500 (2x100 bp) or NovaSeq (2x150 bp). The study's processing was this. MIGEC was used to demultiplex reads and collapse the reads into UMI consensus sequences, and MiXCR was used for V(D)J alignment. Vaccine-responding clonotypes were identified with edgeR using replicate PBMC samples, with FDR below 0.01 and a log2 fold change above 5 up to day 15 being required. Each bulk clonotype was labeled CD4 or CD8 based on which sequenced repertoire, CD4 or CD8, contained the clonotype at higher abundance. TCRdb trimmed the raw reads at Q25, called clones with MiXCR and kept productive beta chains. When rows share a CDR3 protein, they turn into one entry using the most common DNA and genes. What appears here as the V and J calls and clone size reflects TCRdb's work, not the paper's. The sample data list around 550,000 distinct CDR3 sequences, and 15% to 20% of these were observed just once. Roughly an eighth of the sample is held by the ten biggest clonotypes.

The full study reports these points: Because abundant contaminating clonotypes from the bulk population could be contained in FACS-sorted repertoires, computational filtering was required. Because the study included only a couple of donors, the extent to which the findings can be generalized is limited. The secondary T-cell response was weaker than the primary response but faster, peaking on day 5 instead of day 15. A small fraction of clonotypes showed up in both the CD4 and CD8 compartments, probably as a result of convergent recombination. Most clones expanded after primary vaccination were re-detected after the booster (about 95% of CD4 and around nine tenths of CD8), suggesting broad memory maintenance.

The sample's treatment or condition label, in plain terms: live attenuated yellow fever vaccine strain. Two biological replicates of bulk PBMCs were collected at each blood-draw timepoint. A standard Ficoll-Paque protocol was used to isolate PBMCs from peripheral blood. TriZol was used to extract RNA from bulk PBMCs, CD4 and CD8 fractions, and dextramer-positive and dextramer-negative fractions. Looking up the germline V gene yields CDR1 SQVTM and CDR2 ANQGSEA. Taken from cysteine to phenylalanine, the CDR3 has 11 residues. Only the CDR3 part of the read is kept: 33 bases, read in frame from the first base. V is cut by 7 bases and J by 2 bases, and the space between the germline ends is 6 bases.

Sample: PBMCs, taken 15 days after the yellow fever booster vaccination. This receptor was identified in a man aged 25 to 40 who received the YFV17D yellow fever vaccine. The rearranged segments are TRBV29-1 and TRBJ1-3; too little of a D gene remains to name it. The CDR3 reads CSGSTGNTIYF. Read as DNA, the sequence is TGCAGCGGGTCCACTGGAAACACCATATATTTT.